Below, 15 T cell receptor beta chains from the same sample are listed, as sequenced in a study of T cells in Graves' hyperthyroidism and ophthalmopathy. Amplified TCR beta CDR3 regions derived from RNA transcripts. During a first-round RT-PCR of the TCR CDR3, the HTBI primer set was used. TCRdb re-called the multiplex PCR reads through MiXCR, storing one row per CDR3 protein. The data contain a few hundred thousand distinct CDR3 sequences, around 21% of them singletons. The sample was blood. The receptors shown here come from a man aged 18 to 35 with Graves' hyperthyroidism.

The V call is TRBV24-1, the J call TRBJ2-6; D gene uncertain. Germline loops: CDR1 KGHDR, CDR2 SFDVKD. Trimming removed 4 bases from V and 2 bases from J, with 14 bases in between. The length of the CDR3 is 17 residues. CDR3 residues: CATSDPLDSPGANVLTF. For the CDR3, the DNA is TGTGCCACCAGTGACCCTCTCGATAGCCCTGGGGCCAACGTCCTGACTTTC.

V and J are TRBV3-1 and TRBJ1-1; tentative D call: TRBD1 (6 bases). CDR1 and CDR2 from the germline V gene are LGHDT and YNNKEL (reference sequence). The length of the CDR3 is 17 residues. With 2 bases removed from V and 5 bases from J, the gap between germline ends came to 21 bases. As DNA, the CDR3 is TGTGCCAGCAGCCAATTATTCAGGGGACCGGAAGGGACTGAAGCTTTCTTT. This translates into CASSQLFRGPEGTEAFF.

This clonotype was found many times. This chain joins TRBV19 and TRBJ1-5, with 7 bases aligning to TRBD1. The CDR3 contains 14 residues. Germline-derived CDR1 and CDR2 are LNHDA and SQIVND (reference sequence). With 6 bases clipped from V and 3 bases from J, the junction kept 5 bases outside the gene matches. The CDR3 sequence: CASRNRGTNQPQHF. DNA of the CDR3: TGTGCCAGTAGGAACAGGGGTACCAATCAGCCCCAGCATTTT.

J is TRBJ1-5 and V is TRBV20-1; 11 bases map to TRBD1. Germline trimming cut 5 bases from V and 2 bases from J; bases unmatched to any gene: 5. The CDR3 totals 15 residues. From germline, CDR1 is DFQATT and CDR2 SNEGSKA (reference sequence). The CDR3 nucleotides are TGCAGTGCTGGGACAGGGGGTTTGGGCAATCAGCCCCAGCATTTT. Protein sequence: CSAGTGGLGNQPQHF.

This clonotype showed up many times. The chain has TRBV7-9 and TRBJ1-1, with D possibly matching TRBD1 (5 bases). Trimming took off 0 bases at V and 10 bases at J, with 12 bases between the two ends. Germline V gene data show CDR1 as SEHNR and CDR2 as FQNEAQ (reference sequence). The length of the CDR3 is 13 residues. CDR3: CASSLADKGPAFF. The CDR3 nucleotides are TGTGCCAGCAGCTTAGCAGATAAGGGGCCAGCTTTCTTT. Drawing the rest from reference TRBV7-9 and TRBJ1-1, the complete variable domain is DTGVSQNPRHKITKRGQNVTFRCDPISEHNRLYWYRQTLGQGPEFLTYFQNEAQLEKSRLLSDRFSAERPKGSFSTLEIQRTEQGDSAMYLCASSLADKGPAFFGQGTRLTVV.

This clonotype was observed at least ten times. The gene calls are TRBV15 and TRBJ1-5; perhaps TRBD1 as D (5 bases). The CDR3 totals 14 residues. V lost 5 bases and J lost 1, with 9 bases in between. Germline V gene sequence: CDR1 LNHNV, CDR2 YYDKDF (reference sequence). The DNA for the CDR3 is TGTGCCACCAGCTTGGGACTGAGCAATCAGCCCCAGCATTTT. Translating gives CATSLGLSNQPQHF.

This clonotype was found many times. The rearrangement links TRBV19 to TRBJ1-1; 9 bases fit TRBD1. CDR3 size: 15 residues. J lost 6 bases, V lost 5 bases, and 10 bases had no gene match. CDR1 is LNHDA, CDR2 SQIVND, per germline (reference sequence). The CDR3 spells CASSSMDRGPPEAFF. CDR3 sequence (DNA): TGTGCCAGTAGTTCCATGGACAGGGGTCCGCCTGAAGCTTTCTTT. Together with reference TRBV19 and TRBJ1-1, the CDR3 gives the full variable domain: DGGITQSPKYLFRKEGQNVTLSCEQNLNHDAMYWYRQDPGQGLRLIYYSQIVNDFQKGDIAEGYSVSREKKESFPLTVTSAQKNPTAFYLCASSSMDRGPPEAFFGQGTRLTVV.

J is TRBJ2-7 and V is TRBV20-1, with 15 nucleotides matching TRBD2. The germline gives CDR1 DFQATT, CDR2 SNEGSKA (reference sequence). The CDR3 length is 18 residues. After removal of 1 base from V and 2 bases from J, the junction contained 9 bases not matched to a gene. The CDR3 nucleotides read TGCAGTGCTAGAGTTCGGACTAGCGGGAGGGCGATTACCTACGAGCAGTACTTC. This sequence encodes CSARVRTSGRAITYEQYF.

This clonotype was counted at least ten times. This chain joins TRBV5-1 and TRBJ1-1, with TRBD1 matching over 7 bases. V lost 3 bases to trimming and J lost 2 bases; unmatched junction nucleotides: 4. CDR3 length equals 14 residues. CDR1 and CDR2 (germline): SGHRS, YFSETQ. CDR3 sequence reads: CASSWGQYNTEAFF. The CDR3 DNA follows: TGCGCCAGCAGCTGGGGACAGTACAACACTGAAGCTTTCTTT. Full variable domain (outside the CDR3, taken from reference TRBV5-1 and TRBJ1-1): KAGVTQTPRYLIKTRGQQVTLSCSPISGHRSVSWYQQTPGQGLQFLFEYFSETQRNKGNFPGRFSGRQFSNSRSEMNVSTLELGDSALYLCASSWGQYNTEAFFGQGTRLTVV.

This clonotype was observed many times. The chain has TRBV6-5 and TRBJ1-1, with D uncertain. CDR3 length: 16 residues. Germline assignment: CDR1 MNHEY and CDR2 SVGAGI. V lost 5 bases and J lost 2, with 18 bases in between. CDR3 region: CASSVLGGMGNTEAFF. CDR3 nucleotide sequence: TGTGCCAGCAGTGTACTCGGAGGGATGGGAAACACTGAAGCTTTCTTT.

Many counts were recorded for this clonotype. The V and J genes are TRBV10-3 and TRBJ2-2, with D unresolved. V was clipped by 0 bases and J by 4 bases, with 3 bases between them. Germline CDR1 reads ENHRY; CDR2 reads SYGVKD. The CDR3 runs 13 residues. The chain's CDR3 is CAISESATGELFF. CDR3 in DNA: TGTGCCATCAGTGAGTCTGCCACCGGGGAGCTGTTTTTT.

This clonotype showed up many times. J is TRBJ2-3 and V is TRBV6-4, with 9 bases that match TRBD2. The J segment lost 4 bases and the V segment lost 4 bases, leaving 6 bases of the junction unmatched. Germline V lookup: CDR1 MRHNA, CDR2 SNTAGT. The CDR3 is 15 residues long. The CDR3 is CASSGIAGDADTQYF. CDR3 in DNA: TGTGCCAGCAGTGGGATAGCGGGGGACGCAGATACGCAGTATTTT.

This clonotype showed up many times. This may be a read error, as it is one base from a much larger clone. The chain links TRBV20-1 to TRBJ2-7, with 7 bases fitting TRBD1. Germline trimming cut 3 bases from V and 2 bases from J; bases unmatched to any gene: 4. Germline V lookup: CDR1 DFQATT, CDR2 SNEGSKA (reference sequence). The CDR3 totals 13 residues. This CDR3 is CSASRDSTYEQYF. For the CDR3, the DNA is TGCAGTGCTAGCCGGGACAGTACCTACGAGCAGTACTTC.

This clonotype was observed many times. Lacking the conserved final phenylalanine or tryptophan, this CDR3 likely reflects a read error. The CDR3 DNA reads TGTGCCAGCAGTTTTGGGCAGAACTATGGCTACACCCTC. It is translated as CASSFGQNYGYTL. The V gene is TRBV12-3 or TRBV12-4, the J gene TRBJ1-2, with D uncertain. CDR3 length equals 13 residues. V dropped 3 bases and J dropped 2 bases, with 7 bases sitting between them.

In its sample, this clonotype was seen many times. This sequence joins TRBV28 and TRBJ1-1; no reliable D call. Trimming stripped 3 bases from V and 3 bases from J, with 11 bases between. CDR1 MDHEN and CDR2 SYDVKM come from the germline V gene. This CDR3 has 14 amino acids. CDR3 bases: TGTGCCAGCAGTTTCCGTCTAATGTACACTGAAGCTTTCTTT. This codes for CASSFRLMYTEAFF.